This TCR beta chain originates from a study of T cell changes during pregnancy in multiple sclerosis (dated by TCRdb to 2018 to 2020). Looking at the study overall: The study examined how the T cell repertoire changed over the course of pregnancy in women with multiple sclerosis.

In the case of this clone: There is no known antigen for this receptor. The sample holds no much larger clone one base away, and base qualities are not on file.

Libraries were built with the immunoSEQ multiplex PCR assay. In its TCRdb copy, this immuneACCESS table keeps in-frame sequences only and misses some clones. Where compared with another copy, unresolved V genes explain less than half of these, and the others have no known cause. This sample gives around 80,000 clones in total; 92% of them show up just once. Of the sample, roughly 2.5% is held by the ten largest clones. Trimming takes 5 bases from V and 0 bases from J, and the germline ends sit 14 bases apart. Looking up the germline V gene yields CDR1 MDHEN and CDR2 SYDVKM. From its cysteine to its phenylalanine, the CDR3 spans 16 amino acids. Of the read, only the CDR3 DNA is kept; its 48 bases are in frame from base 1.

Recombination joined TRBV28 with TRBJ2-1, with a weak D call of TRBD1 (6 bases match). The sequencing here drew on peripheral blood, taken before pregnancy. This receptor was identified in a female donor with multiple sclerosis, enrolled in a pregnancy study. The bases read TGTGCCAGCAGTCCCCGGGACATAAGCTCCTACAATGAGCAGTTCTTC. Its protein product is CASSPRDISSYNEQFF.